Below, one T cell receptor beta chain is given with its context. What it binds is unknown. A much larger clone lies one base from this, so it may be a read error. The CDR3 is 13 amino acids. Germline V lookup: CDR1 MNHEY, CDR2 SVGEGT. This sample stems from a study of T cells in Graves' hyperthyroidism and ophthalmopathy. Turning to the study itself: Peripheral blood was collected at initial diagnosis, before any treatment.

The blood specimen was taken at initial hyperthyroidism diagnosis, before any ophthalmopathy symptoms. PBMCs were derived from 10 ml fresh peripheral blood. Using RNA transcripts as the source, TCR beta CDR3 regions were amplified. First-round RT-PCR of the TCR CDR3 relied on the HTBI primer set. TCRdb itself ran the multiplex PCR reads through MiXCR, one entry per CDR3 protein. The sample carries around 300,000 distinct CDR3 sequences, about 16% recorded once. Overall study results and limits: In the blood, most expanded thyroid clonotypes above 0.001 appeared as well.

The specimen was blood. This receptor was taken from a woman between 45 and 60 years old with Graves' hyperthyroidism that later progressed to Graves' ophthalmopathy. The rearrangement joins TRBV6-2 or TRBV6-3 to TRBJ1-4, with 7 nucleotides matching TRBD1. The chain's CDR3 is CATTDRINEELFF. CDR3 nucleotides: TGTGCCACGACGGACAGGATAAATGAAGAACTGTTTTTT.